The rows below give T cell receptor beta chains drawn from one sample of a study of technical replicates of blood from several donors. Assay: immunoSEQ multiplex PCR; the TCRdb copy retains only in-frame clones and omits some. Of tens of thousands of clones listed, 90% to 95% are singletons. Sequencing was performed on T cells isolated from PBMCs. Every receptor here comes from a human donor in good health. Both conserved end residues are part of each CDR3. A D gene is named only where the DNA matches it firmly.

>TRBV14|-|TRBJ2-5
CASSQGTPQYF
>TRBV5-1|TRBD2|TRBJ2-7
CASSYPASGRDSYEQYF
>TRBV30|-|TRBJ2-7
CAWSVGVLSYEQYF
>TRBV9|-|TRBJ1-1
CASSVTGFGTEAFF
>TRBV30|TRBD1|TRBJ2-1
CAWTGDRAEQFF
>TRBV11-3|TRBD1|TRBJ1-1
CASSLLRGQRTEAFF
>TRBV11-2|-|TRBJ1-1
CASSQTVGGTEAFF
>TRBV29-1|TRBD1|TRBJ1-2
CSVDKGQGSGYTF
>TRBV4-1|TRBD2|TRBJ2-7
CASSQAGGAYEQYF
>TRBV2|TRBD1|TRBJ2-7
CASSGRTGVSYEQYF
>TRBV30|TRBD2|TRBJ2-2
CAWSSLAGGQGTGELFF
>TRBV29-1|-|TRBJ1-2
CSALDRDYYGYTF
>TRBV6-5|-|TRBJ1-5
CASSYSRSNQPQHF
>TRBV19|TRBD1|TRBJ1-5
CASMGQGINQPQHF
>TRBV5-1|TRBD2|TRBJ2-5
CASSWGGEGRETQYF
>TRBV19|-|TRBJ1-2
CASSIKTVDGYTF